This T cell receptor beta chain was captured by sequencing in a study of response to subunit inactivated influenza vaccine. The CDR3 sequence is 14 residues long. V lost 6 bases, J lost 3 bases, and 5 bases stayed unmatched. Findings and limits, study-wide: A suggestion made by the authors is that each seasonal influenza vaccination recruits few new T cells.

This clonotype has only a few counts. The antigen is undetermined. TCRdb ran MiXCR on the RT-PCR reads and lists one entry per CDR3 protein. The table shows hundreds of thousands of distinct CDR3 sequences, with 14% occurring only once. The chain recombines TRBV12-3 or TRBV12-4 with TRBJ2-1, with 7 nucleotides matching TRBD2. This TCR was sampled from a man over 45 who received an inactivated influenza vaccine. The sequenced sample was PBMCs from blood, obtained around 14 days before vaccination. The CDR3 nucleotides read TGTGCCAGCAGCCCCTCTAGCGGCTACAATGAGCAGTTCTTC. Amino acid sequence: CASSPSSGYNEQFF.